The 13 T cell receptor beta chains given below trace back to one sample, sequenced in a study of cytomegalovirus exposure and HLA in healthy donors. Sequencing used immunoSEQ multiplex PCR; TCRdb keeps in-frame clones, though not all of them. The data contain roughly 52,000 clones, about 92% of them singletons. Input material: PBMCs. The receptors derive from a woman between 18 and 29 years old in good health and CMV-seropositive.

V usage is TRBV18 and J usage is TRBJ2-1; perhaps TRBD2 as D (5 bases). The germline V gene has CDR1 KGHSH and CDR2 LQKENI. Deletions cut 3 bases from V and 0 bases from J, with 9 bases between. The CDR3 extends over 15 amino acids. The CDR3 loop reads CASSPGRGSYNEQFF. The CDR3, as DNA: TGTGCCAGCTCACCTGGACGGGGCTCCTACAATGAGCAGTTCTTC.

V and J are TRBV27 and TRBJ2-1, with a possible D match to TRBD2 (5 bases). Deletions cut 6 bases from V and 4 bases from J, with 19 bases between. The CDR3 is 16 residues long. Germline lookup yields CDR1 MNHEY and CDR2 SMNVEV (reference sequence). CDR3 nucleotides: TGTGCCAGCAGCCCCGGGGTGGGCGGCCTTTACAATGAGCAGTTCTTC. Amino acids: CASSPGVGGLYNEQFF.

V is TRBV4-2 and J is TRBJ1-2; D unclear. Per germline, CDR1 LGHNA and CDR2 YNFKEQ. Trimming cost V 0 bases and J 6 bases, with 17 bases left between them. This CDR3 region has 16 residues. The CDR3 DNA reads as TGTGCCAGCAGCCAAGACGAAGGGCTTCGGGGAGATGGCTACACCTTC. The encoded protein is CASSQDEGLRGDGYTF.

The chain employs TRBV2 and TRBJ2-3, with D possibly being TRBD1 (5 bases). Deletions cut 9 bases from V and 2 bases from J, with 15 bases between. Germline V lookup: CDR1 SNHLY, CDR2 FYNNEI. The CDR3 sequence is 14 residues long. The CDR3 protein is CASSRTGNTDTQYF. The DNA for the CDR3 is TGTGCCAGTTCTCGCACAGGTAACACAGATACGCAGTATTTT. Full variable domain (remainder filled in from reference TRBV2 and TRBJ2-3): EPEVTQTPSHQVTQMGQEVILRCVPISNHLYFYWYRQILGQKVEFLVSFYNNEISEKSEIFDDQFSVERPDGSNFTLKIRSTKLEDSAMYFCASSRTGNTDTQYFGPGTRLTVL.

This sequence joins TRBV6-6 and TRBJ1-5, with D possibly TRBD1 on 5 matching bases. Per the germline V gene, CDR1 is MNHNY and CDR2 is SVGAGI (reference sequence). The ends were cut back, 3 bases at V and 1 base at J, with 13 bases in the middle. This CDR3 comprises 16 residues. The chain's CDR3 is CASSYFREESNQPQHF. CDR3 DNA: TGTGCCAGCAGTTATTTCAGGGAAGAGAGCAATCAGCCCCAGCATTTT.

The CDR3 coding sequence is TGTGCCAGCAGCTTAGGGGGGACAGGGGGCCCGAATGAAAAACTGTTTTTT. It is translated as CASSLGGTGGPNEKLFF. The chain recombines TRBV7-9 with TRBJ1-4; 12 bases align to TRBD1. The V and J ends lost 1 base and 5 bases, in that order; junction bases with no gene match: 5. The CDR3 runs to 17 residues. Germline assignment: CDR1 SEHNR and CDR2 FQNEAQ (reference sequence).

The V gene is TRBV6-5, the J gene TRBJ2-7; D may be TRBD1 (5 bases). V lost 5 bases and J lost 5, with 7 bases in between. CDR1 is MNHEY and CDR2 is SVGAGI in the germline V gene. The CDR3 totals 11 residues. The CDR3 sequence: CASSRQNEQYF. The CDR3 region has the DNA TGTGCCAGCAGTCGACAGAACGAGCAGTACTTC.

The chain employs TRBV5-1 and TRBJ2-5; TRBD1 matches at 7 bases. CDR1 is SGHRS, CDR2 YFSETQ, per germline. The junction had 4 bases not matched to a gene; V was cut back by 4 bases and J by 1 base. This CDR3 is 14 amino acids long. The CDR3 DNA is TGCGCCAGCAGCCCAGGGACAGTCCAAGAGACCCAGTACTTC. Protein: CASSPGTVQETQYF.

The DNA for the CDR3 is TGTGCCAGCAGTTACCCGGTAGGACAGGGTGTCTACGAGCAGTACTTC. Translated: CASSYPVGQGVYEQYF. The V gene is TRBV2, the J gene TRBJ2-7; 8 nucleotides line up with TRBD1. The CDR3 totals 16 residues. Trimming removed 5 bases from V and 3 bases from J; junction bases left unmatched: 12. Germline V gene sequence: CDR1 SNHLY, CDR2 FYNNEI.

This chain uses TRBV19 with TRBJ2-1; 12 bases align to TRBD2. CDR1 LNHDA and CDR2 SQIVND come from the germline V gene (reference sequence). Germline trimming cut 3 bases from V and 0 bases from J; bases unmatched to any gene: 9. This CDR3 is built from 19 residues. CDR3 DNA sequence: TGTGCCAGTAGTATTCCCCGACTAGCGGGGGACCTCTCCTACAATGAGCAGTTCTTC. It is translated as CASSIPRLAGDLSYNEQFF.

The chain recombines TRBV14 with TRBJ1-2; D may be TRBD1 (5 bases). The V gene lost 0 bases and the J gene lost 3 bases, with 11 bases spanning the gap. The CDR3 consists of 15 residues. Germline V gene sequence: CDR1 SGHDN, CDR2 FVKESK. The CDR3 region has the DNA TGTGCCAGCAGCCAAGATCTGACAGCATACTATGGCTACACCTTC. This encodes CASSQDLTAYYGYTF.

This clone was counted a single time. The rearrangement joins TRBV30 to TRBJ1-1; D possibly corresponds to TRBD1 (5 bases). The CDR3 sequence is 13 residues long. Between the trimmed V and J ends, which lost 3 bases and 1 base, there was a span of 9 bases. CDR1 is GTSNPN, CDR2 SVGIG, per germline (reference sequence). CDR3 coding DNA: TGTGCCTGGAGCGTGGGGGGGAACACTGAAGCTTTCTTT. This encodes CAWSVGGNTEAFF.

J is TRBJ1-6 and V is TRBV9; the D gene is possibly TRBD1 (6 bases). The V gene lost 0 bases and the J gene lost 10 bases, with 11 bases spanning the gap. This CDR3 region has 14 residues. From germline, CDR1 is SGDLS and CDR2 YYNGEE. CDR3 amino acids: CASSVGDIPSPLHF. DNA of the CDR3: TGTGCCAGCAGCGTAGGGGACATCCCCTCACCCCTCCACTTT. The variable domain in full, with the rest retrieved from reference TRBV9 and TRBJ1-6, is DSGVTQTPKHLITATGQRVTLRCSPRSGDLSVYWYQQSLDQGLQFLIQYYNGEERAKGNILERFSAQQFPDLHSELNLSSLELGDSALYFCASSVGDIPSPLHFGNGTRLTVT.